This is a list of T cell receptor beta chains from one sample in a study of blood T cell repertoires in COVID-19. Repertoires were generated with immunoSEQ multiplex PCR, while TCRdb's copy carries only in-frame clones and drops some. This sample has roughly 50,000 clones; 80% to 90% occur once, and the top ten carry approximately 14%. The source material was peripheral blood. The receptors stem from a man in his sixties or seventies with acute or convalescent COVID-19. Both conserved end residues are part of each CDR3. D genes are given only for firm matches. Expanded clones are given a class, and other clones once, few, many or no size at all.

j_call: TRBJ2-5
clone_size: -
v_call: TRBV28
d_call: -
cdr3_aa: CASSSGVNQETQYF
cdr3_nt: TGTGCCAGCAGTTCAGGGGTAAACCAAGAGACCCAGTACTTC

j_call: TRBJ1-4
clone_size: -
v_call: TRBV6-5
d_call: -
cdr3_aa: CASSRTYSNEKLFF
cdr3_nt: TGTGCCAGCAGTAGGACATACAGTAATGAAAAACTGTTTTTT

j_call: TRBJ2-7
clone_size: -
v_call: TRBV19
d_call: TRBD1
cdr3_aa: CASSGTEIPSGEQYF
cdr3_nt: TGTGCCAGTAGTGGGACAGAAATCCCCTCCGGGGAGCAGTACTTC

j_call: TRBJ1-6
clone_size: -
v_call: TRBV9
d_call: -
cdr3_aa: CASSVSQGGNSPLHF
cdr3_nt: TGTGCCAGCAGCGTATCCCAGGGAGGTAATTCACCCCTCCACTTT

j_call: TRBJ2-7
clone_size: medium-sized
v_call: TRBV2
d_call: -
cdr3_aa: CARIQRRDRSFYEQYF
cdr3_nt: TGTGCCAGGATCCAGCGGCGGGACAGATCTTTTTACGAGCAGTACTTC

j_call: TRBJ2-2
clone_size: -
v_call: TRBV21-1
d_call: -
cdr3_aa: CASSTRRSGRSGELFF
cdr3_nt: TGTGCCAGCAGCACCCGGCGTAGCGGGAGGTCCGGGGAGCTGTTTTTT

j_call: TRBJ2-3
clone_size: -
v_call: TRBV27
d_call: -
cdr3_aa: CASSLRRGPYTDTQYF
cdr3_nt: TGTGCCAGCAGTTTGAGGCGGGGGCCTTACACAGATACGCAGTATTTT

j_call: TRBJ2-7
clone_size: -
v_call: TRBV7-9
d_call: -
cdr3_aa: CASSLNGYEQYF
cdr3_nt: TGTGCCAGCAGCTTAAACGGGTACGAGCAGTACTTC

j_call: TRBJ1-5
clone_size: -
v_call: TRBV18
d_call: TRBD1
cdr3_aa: CASSRTGGPNQPQHF
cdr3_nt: TGTGCCAGCTCACGGACAGGCGGACCTAATCAGCCCCAGCATTTT

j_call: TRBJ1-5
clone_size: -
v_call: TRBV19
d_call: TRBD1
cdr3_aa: CASTGQVYIQPQHF
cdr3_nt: TGTGCCAGTACCGGACAGGTGTACATTCAGCCCCAGCATTTT

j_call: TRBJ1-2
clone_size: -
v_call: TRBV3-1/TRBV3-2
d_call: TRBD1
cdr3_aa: CASSQRRTGHGYTF
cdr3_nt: TGTGCCAGCAGCCAGAGAAGGACAGGGCACGGCTACACCTTC

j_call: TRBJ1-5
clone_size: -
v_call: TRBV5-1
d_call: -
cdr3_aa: CASSLPPGPQHF
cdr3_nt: TGCGCCAGCAGCTTGCCCCCCGGGCCCCAGCATTTT

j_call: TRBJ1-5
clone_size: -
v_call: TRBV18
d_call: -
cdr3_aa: CASSQYSNQPQHF
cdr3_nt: TGTGCCAGCTCACAATATAGCAATCAGCCCCAGCATTTT

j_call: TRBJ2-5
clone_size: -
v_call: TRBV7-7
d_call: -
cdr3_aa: CASSRHPGLSQETQYF
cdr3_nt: TGTGCCAGCAGCCGACATCCGGGACTTTCACAAGAGACCCAGTACTTC

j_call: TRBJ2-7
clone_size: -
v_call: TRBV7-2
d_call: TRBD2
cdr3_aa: CASSRSLAGGINEQYF
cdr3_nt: TGTGCCAGCAGCCGCTCTCTAGCGGGGGGGATTAACGAGCAGTACTTC

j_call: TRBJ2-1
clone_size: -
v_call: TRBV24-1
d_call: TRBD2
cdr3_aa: CATSDFRRGSSYNEQFF
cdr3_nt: TGTGCCACCAGTGATTTCCGGCGGGGGAGCTCCTACAATGAGCAGTTCTTC

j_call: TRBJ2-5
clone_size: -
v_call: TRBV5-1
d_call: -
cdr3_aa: CASSLLRAPGETQYF
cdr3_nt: TGCGCCAGCAGCTTGTTGCGGGCCCCGGGGGAGACCCAGTACTTC

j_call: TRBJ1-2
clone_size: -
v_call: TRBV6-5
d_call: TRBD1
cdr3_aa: CASRAGQRNGYTF
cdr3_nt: TGTGCCAGCAGGGCGGGACAGAGGAATGGCTACACCTTC

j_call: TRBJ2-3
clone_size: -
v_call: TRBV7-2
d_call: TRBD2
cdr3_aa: CASSPTSHTQYF
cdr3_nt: TGTGCCAGCAGCCCGACTAGCCATACGCAGTATTTT

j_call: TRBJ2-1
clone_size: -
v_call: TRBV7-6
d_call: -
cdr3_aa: CASSPNNGQLYNEQFF
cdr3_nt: TGTGCCAGCAGCCCGAACAACGGACAGCTGTACAATGAGCAGTTCTTC

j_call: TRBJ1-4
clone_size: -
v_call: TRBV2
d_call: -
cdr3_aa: CASSDAYRGSYEKLFF
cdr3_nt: TGTGCCAGCAGTGACGCGTATAGGGGATCCTACGAAAAACTGTTTTTT

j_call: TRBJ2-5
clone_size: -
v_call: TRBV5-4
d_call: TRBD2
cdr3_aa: CASSLSGRGRETQYF
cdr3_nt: TGTGCCAGCAGCCTTAGCGGGAGAGGCCGGGAGACCCAGTACTTC

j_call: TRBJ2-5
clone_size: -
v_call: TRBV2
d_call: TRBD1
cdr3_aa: CASRDRETFPKTQYF
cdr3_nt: TGTGCCAGCCGGGACAGGGAGACTTTTCCCAAGACCCAGTACTTC

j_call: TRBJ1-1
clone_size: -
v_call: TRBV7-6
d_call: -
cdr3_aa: CASSLTENTEAFF
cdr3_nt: TGTGCCAGCAGCTTAACAGAGAACACTGAAGCTTTCTTT

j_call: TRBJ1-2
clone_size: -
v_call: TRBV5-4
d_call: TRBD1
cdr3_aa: CASSSGTGGGYGYTF
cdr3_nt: TGTGCCAGCAGCTCCGGGACAGGGGGCGGGTATGGCTACACCTTC

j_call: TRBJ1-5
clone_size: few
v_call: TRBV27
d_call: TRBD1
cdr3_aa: CARSDRAINQPQHF
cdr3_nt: TGTGCCAGGAGTGACAGGGCCATCAATCAGCCCCAGCATTTT

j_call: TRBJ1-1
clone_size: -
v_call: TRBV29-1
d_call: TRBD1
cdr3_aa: CSGRQGGMGAFF
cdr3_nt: TGCAGCGGGAGACAGGGAGGTATGGGCGCTTTCTTT

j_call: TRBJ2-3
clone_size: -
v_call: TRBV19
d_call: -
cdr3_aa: CASSITGFTDTQYF
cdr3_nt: TGTGCCAGTAGTATAACCGGTTTCACAGATACGCAGTATTTT

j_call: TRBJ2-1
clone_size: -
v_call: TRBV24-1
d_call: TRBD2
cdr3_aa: CATGGGNEQFF
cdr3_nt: TGTGCCACGGGGGGGGGAAATGAGCAGTTCTTC

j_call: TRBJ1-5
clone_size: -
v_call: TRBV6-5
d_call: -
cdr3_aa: CASRGGGNQPQHF
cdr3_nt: TGTGCCAGCAGAGGAGGGGGCAATCAGCCCCAGCATTTT

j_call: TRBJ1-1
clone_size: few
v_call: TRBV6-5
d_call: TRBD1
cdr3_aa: CASSPRGQKLTEAFF
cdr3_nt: TGTGCCAGCAGCCCGAGGGGACAGAAGCTTACTGAAGCTTTCTTT

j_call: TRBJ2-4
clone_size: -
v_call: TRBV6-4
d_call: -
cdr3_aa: CASSDSDSNIQYF
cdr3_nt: TGTGCCAGCAGTGACTCTGACAGTAACATTCAGTACTTC

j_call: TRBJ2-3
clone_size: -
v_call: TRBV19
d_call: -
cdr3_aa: CASSIEGRWTDTQYF
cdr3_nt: TGTGCCAGTAGTATAGAGGGGCGCTGGACAGATACGCAGTATTTT

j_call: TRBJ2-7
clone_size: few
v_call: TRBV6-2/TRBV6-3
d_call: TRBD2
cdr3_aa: CASSRTSGVYEQYF
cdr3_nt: TGTGCCAGCAGTCGGACTAGCGGGGTCTACGAGCAGTACTTC

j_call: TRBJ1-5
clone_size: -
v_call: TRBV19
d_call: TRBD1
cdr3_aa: CASKDRGRVANQPQHF
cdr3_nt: TGTGCCAGTAAGGACAGGGGAAGGGTAGCAAATCAGCCCCAGCATTTT

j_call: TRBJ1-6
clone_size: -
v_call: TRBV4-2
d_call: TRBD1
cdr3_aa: CASSLTGVNSPLHF
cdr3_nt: TGTGCCAGCAGCCTGACAGGGGTTAATTCACCCCTCCACTTT

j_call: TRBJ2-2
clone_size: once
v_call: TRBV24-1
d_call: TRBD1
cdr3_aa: CATSDFTGGSGELFF
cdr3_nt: TGTGCCACCAGTGATTTTACAGGGGGCTCCGGGGAGCTGTTTTTT

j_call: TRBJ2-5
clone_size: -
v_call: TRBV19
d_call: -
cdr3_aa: CASSINRRETQYF
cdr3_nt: TGTGCCAGTAGTATCAACAGGCGGGAGACCCAGTACTTC

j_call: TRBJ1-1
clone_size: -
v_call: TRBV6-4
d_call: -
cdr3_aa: CATRTGDTEAFF
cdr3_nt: TGTGCCACCCGTACAGGAGACACTGAAGCTTTCTTT

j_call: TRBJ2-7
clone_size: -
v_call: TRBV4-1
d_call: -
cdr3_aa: CASSQSLFLSQRDEQYF
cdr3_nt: TGCGCCAGCAGCCAGTCCCTTTTCCTGTCCCAGCGAGACGAGCAGTACTTC

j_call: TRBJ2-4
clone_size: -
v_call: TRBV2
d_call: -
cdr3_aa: CATRTGSAKNIQYF
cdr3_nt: TGTGCCACCCGGACGGGATCAGCCAAAAACATTCAGTACTTC